This is a list of T cell receptor beta chains from one sample in a study of T cells in localized non-small cell lung cancer. Sequencing used immunoSEQ multiplex PCR; TCRdb keeps in-frame clones, though not all of them. The table includes under 35,000 clones, roughly 75% detected once. The sequences come from peripheral blood, collected before any cancer treatment. The receptors come from a male donor older than 55 with stage II squamous cell lung carcinoma. CDR3s include the opening cysteine and the closing phenylalanine or tryptophan. D genes are given only for firm matches. Where a row states a size, it is once, few, many or the class of an expanded clone; other rows omit it.

V gene,J gene,clone size,D gene,CDR3 protein,CDR3 DNA
TRBV11-1,TRBJ2-1,.,.,CASSLALWKSYNEQFF,TGTGCCAGCAGCTTAGCCCTCTGGAAGTCCTACAATGAGCAGTTCTTC
TRBV6-5,TRBJ1-2,few,.,CASRGVGGKVGYTF,TGTGCCAGCAGGGGCGTCGGGGGGAAAGTTGGCTACACCTTC
TRBV29-1,TRBJ1-1,.,TRBD1,CSVNRDRAAEAFF,TGCAGCGTTAACCGTGACAGGGCCGCTGAAGCTTTCTTT
TRBV27,TRBJ1-2,.,TRBD1,CASSPQRTGWGYTF,TGTGCCAGCAGTCCCCAACGGACAGGGTGGGGCTACACCTTC
TRBV5-1,TRBJ2-5,few,.,CASSMQQETQYF,TGCGCCAGCAGCATGCAACAAGAGACCCAGTACTTC
TRBV5-1,TRBJ2-1,.,TRBD2,CASSQAGGSSYNEQFF,TGCGCCAGCAGTCAAGCGGGAGGGAGCTCCTACAATGAGCAGTTCTTC
TRBV27,TRBJ2-7,once,TRBD1,CASSTGTGRTYEQYF,TGTGCCAGCAGTACCGGGACAGGGAGGACCTACGAGCAGTACTTC
TRBV30,TRBJ1-2,.,.,CAWSKVYGYTF,TGTGCCTGGAGCAAGGTCTATGGCTACACCTTC
TRBV5-6,TRBJ2-3,few,.,CASRQGLGGDTQYF,TGTGCCAGCAGACAGGGACTCGGAGGAGATACGCAGTATTTT
TRBV6-5,TRBJ1-1,once,.,CASSYRSGSPEAFF,TGTGCCAGCAGCTACCGGAGCGGTTCACCTGAAGCTTTCTTT
TRBV29-1,TRBJ2-3,.,.,CSVEVTDTQYF,TGCAGCGTTGAGGTTACAGATACGCAGTATTTT
TRBV7-9,TRBJ2-3,.,.,CASSFFGSGTSSTDTQYF,TGTGCCAGCAGCTTTTTCGGTAGCGGAACTTCTAGCACAGATACGCAGTATTTT
TRBV7-2,TRBJ2-1,.,.,CASSQLGSGYNEQFF,TGTGCCAGCAGCCAGCTGGGAAGTGGCTACAATGAGCAGTTCTTC
TRBV27,TRBJ1-5,.,.,CASSLSYREGQPQHF,TGTGCCAGCAGTTTATCTTACAGGGAAGGTCAGCCCCAGCATTTT
TRBV5-4,TRBJ1-2,.,.,CASSLVGADGYTF,TGTGCCAGCAGCTTGGTAGGGGCGGACGGCTACACCTTC
TRBV2,TRBJ1-1,.,.,CASRTGGYTEAFF,TGTGCCAGCAGGACCGGGGGATACACTGAAGCTTTCTTT
TRBV5-1,TRBJ1-4,.,TRBD1,CASSLTGVNEKLFF,TGCGCCAGCAGCTTAACAGGGGTTAATGAAAAACTGTTTTTT
TRBV5-8,TRBJ1-2,.,.,CASRPGLSYGYTF,TGTGCCAGCAGGCCGGGACTGTCCTATGGCTACACCTTC
TRBV6-5,TRBJ1-5,.,.,CASSPGGIGQPQHF,TGTGCCAGCAGCCCGGGGGGGATAGGGCAGCCCCAGCATTTT
TRBV6-5,TRBJ1-2,.,TRBD1,CASSTTDRGYGYTF,TGTGCCAGCAGTACGACCGACAGGGGCTATGGCTACACCTTC
TRBV15,TRBJ1-2,.,.,CATSSARGVSNYGYTF,TGTGCCACCAGCTCCGCGAGAGGGGTGTCTAACTATGGCTACACCTTC